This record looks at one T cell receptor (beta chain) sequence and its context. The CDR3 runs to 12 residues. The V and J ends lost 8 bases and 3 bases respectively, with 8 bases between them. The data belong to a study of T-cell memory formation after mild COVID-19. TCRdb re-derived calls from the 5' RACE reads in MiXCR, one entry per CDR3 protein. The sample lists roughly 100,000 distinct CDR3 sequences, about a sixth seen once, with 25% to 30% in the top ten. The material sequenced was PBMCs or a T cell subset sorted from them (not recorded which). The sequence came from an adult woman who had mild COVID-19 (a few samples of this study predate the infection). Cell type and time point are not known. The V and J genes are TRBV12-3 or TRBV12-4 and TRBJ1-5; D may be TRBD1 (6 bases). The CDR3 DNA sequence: TGTGCCAGCGGGGGGCACAATCAGCCCCAGCATTTT. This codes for CASGGHNQPQHF.